The 10 T cell receptor beta chains below all came from one sample that was sequenced in a study of T cell responses to AZD1222 COVID-19 vaccine. Sequenced by immunoSEQ multiplex PCR; TCRdb stores in-frame clones only, minus some. This table has 120,000 to 150,000 clones, over 85% appearing once. Sequenced here: peripheral blood, sampled 28 days after the second AZD1222 dose. Receptor source: an adult who received the AZD1222 COVID-19 vaccine.

The chain uses TRBV24-1 and TRBJ2-2; no clear D gene. The V gene's germline CDR1 is KGHDR and CDR2 SFDVKD. V lost 9 bases, J lost 4 bases, and 20 bases lay in between. CDR3 length equals 16 residues. The CDR3 loop reads CATSSDYQGFTGELFF. CDR3 bases: TGTGCCACCTCCAGTGATTATCAAGGGTTCACCGGGGAGCTGTTTTTT.

The count of this clone is one. This specimen includes other DNA sequences encoding the same CDR3. The genes are TRBV4-1 and TRBJ1-4; D ambiguous. The CDR3 contains 13 residues. In germline, CDR1 is MGHRA, CDR2 YSYEKL. V gave up 1 base and J gave up 7 bases, with 7 bases separating them. DNA for the CDR3: TGCGCCAGCAGCCAAGTATCTGGTGAAAAACTGTTTTTT. It yields the protein CASSQVSGEKLFF.

The CDR3 DNA is TGCGCCAGCAGCTTCAGCAGGGACGGCTATGGCTACACCTTC. It yields the protein CASSFSRDGYGYTF. This chain connects TRBV5-1 to TRBJ1-2; tentative D call: TRBD1 (5 bases). The CDR3 extends over 14 amino acids. Germline V gene lookup returns CDR1 SGHRS and CDR2 YFSETQ. The V end lost 2 bases, the J end lost 4 bases, and 12 bases lay between the germline ends.

This clone was observed a few times. The rearrangement links TRBV12-3 or TRBV12-4 to TRBJ1-4; 9 bases map to TRBD1. There are 13 residues in the CDR3. Trimming cost V 3 bases and J 14 bases; bases outside gene matches: 7. The CDR3 DNA follows: TGTGCCAGCAGTTTCAGGGGACAGGGTAAGCTGTTTTTT. It is translated as CASSFRGQGKLFF.

The rearrangement uses TRBV2 and TRBJ1-3; no firm D call. CDR1 is SNHLY, CDR2 FYNNEI, per germline. V was clipped by 0 bases and J by 0 bases, with 9 bases between them. The CDR3 covers 16 residues. The CDR3 DNA sequence: TGTGCCAGCAGTGAAGCGTATGCGGCCTCTGGAAACACCATATATTTT. Its translation is CASSEAYAASGNTIYF.

A single count supports this clone. The genes are TRBV5-1 and TRBJ2-3; 7 bases map to TRBD1. CDR3 length: 14 residues. CDR1 and CDR2 (germline): SGHRS, YFSETQ. The V gene end was trimmed by 5 bases and the J gene end by 5 bases; junction bases not matched to a gene: 8. CDR3 DNA: TGCGCCAGCAGTTATTGGTCAGGGGGAGATACGCAGTATTTT. Amino acid sequence: CASSYWSGGDTQYF.

The CDR3, as DNA: TGTGCCAGCAGTTTAGTCAATGAGCAGTTCTTC. This gives the protein CASSLVNEQFF. V is TRBV12-3 or TRBV12-4 and J is TRBJ2-1; no clear D gene. Deletions cut 1 base from V and 6 bases from J, with 1 base between. The CDR3 is 11 residues long.

The CDR3 sequence is CASNIKGQPQHF. CDR3 bases: TGTGCCAGCAACATAAAGGGGCAGCCCCAGCATTTT. V and J are TRBV6-5 and TRBJ1-5; D perhaps matches TRBD1 (5 bases). Germline V gives CDR1 MNHEY, CDR2 SVGAGI. CDR3 length: 12 amino acids. The V end lost 7 bases, the J end lost 7 bases, and 11 bases lay between the germline ends.

The chain recombines TRBV19 with TRBJ2-7; D is perhaps TRBD1 or TRBD2 (5 bases each). CDR1 is LNHDA and CDR2 is SQIVND in the germline V gene (reference sequence). The CDR3 contains 15 residues. Trimming cost V 1 base and J 2 bases, with 12 bases left between them. The CDR3 DNA sequence: TGTGCCAGTAGTATAGGGGGACCGCAAGCCTACGAGCAGTACTTC. Its translation is CASSIGGPQAYEQYF.

This chain uses TRBV7-2 with TRBJ1-1; weak D call: TRBD1 (5 bases). This CDR3 comprises 14 residues. From germline, CDR1 is SGHTA and CDR2 FQGNSA. Trimming removed 2 bases from V and 0 bases from J, with 7 bases in between. The CDR3 region has the DNA TGTGCCAGCAGCTTACGGGGGATGAACACTGAAGCTTTCTTT. Translated: CASSLRGMNTEAFF.